Listed below are T cell receptor beta chains from one sample, sequenced in a study of shared clonotypes between healthy human individuals. The repertoire was sequenced with immunoSEQ multiplex PCR; TCRdb's copy has only in-frame clones and lacks some. The sample has millions of clones; roughly 92% are singletons. Source material: naive CD4+ T cells sorted from blood. The receptors come from a man in his late teens or twenties in good health. Both conserved end residues are part of each CDR3. D genes are given only for firm matches.

>-|TRBJ1-2|TRBV2
CASRDNFIGGYTF
TGTGCCAGCAGAGATAATTTCATCGGAGGCTACACCTTC
>TRBD1|TRBJ2-2|TRBV5-4
CASGQGKTGELFF
TGTGCCAGCGGACAGGGGAAGACCGGGGAGCTGTTTTTT
>-|TRBJ2-3|TRBV5-4
CASSFPDSDTQYF
TGTGCCAGCAGCTTTCCCGACTCTGATACGCAGTATTTT
>-|TRBJ1-2|TRBV6-5
CASSYSRAGYGYTF
TGTGCCAGCAGTTACTCGAGGGCAGGGTATGGCTACACCTTC
>-|TRBJ2-7|TRBV6-1
CASNRVISQYEQYF
TGTGCCAGCAACCGGGTCATTAGTCAATACGAGCAGTACTTC
>TRBD1|TRBJ2-5|TRBV29-1
CSVEVLGTAAETQYF
TGCAGCGTTGAAGTTCTGGGGACAGCCGCAGAGACCCAGTACTTC
>TRBD2|TRBJ2-3|TRBV9
CASSDSSGRPDTQYF
TGTGCCAGCAGCGATTCTAGCGGGAGGCCGGATACGCAGTATTTT
>-|TRBJ1-5|TRBV11-2
CASSLVRNQPQHF
TGTGCCAGCAGCTTAGTTCGCAATCAGCCCCAGCATTTT
>-|TRBJ2-7|TRBV10-3
CAIGRTGEQYF
TGTGCCATCGGACGGACCGGGGAGCAGTACTTC
>TRBD2|TRBJ2-1|TRBV27
CASSLLAGGPRNEQFF
TGTGCCAGCAGTTTACTGGCGGGAGGGCCTCGCAATGAGCAGTTCTTC
>-|TRBJ2-7|TRBV28
CASDAGARHSYEQYF
TGTGCCAGCGACGCGGGGGCGCGCCACTCCTACGAGCAGTACTTC